This passage covers 5 T cell receptor beta chains from one sample sequenced in a study of graft-versus-host responses after intestinal transplantation. Data came from immunoSEQ multiplex PCR; TCRdb stores just in-frame clones and leaves some out. The data hold over 65,000 clones, with approximately 90% observed a single time. The antigens these receptors bind are not known. The specimen comprised unstimulated CD8+ T cells sorted from spleen or lymph node cells, sampled before transplant. These receptors were obtained from a human donor who was the organ donor for an intestinal transplant.

This rearrangement joins TRBV5-6 to TRBJ2-7; 9 bases line up with TRBD1. V lost 3 bases to trimming and J lost 3 bases; unmatched junction nucleotides: 7. CDR1 SGHDT and CDR2 YYEEEE come from the germline V gene. The CDR3 is 15 amino acids. CDR3 residues: CASSSLGQGYYEQYF. CDR3 DNA: TGTGCCAGCAGCTCCCTGGGACAGGGATACTACGAGCAGTACTTC. The complete variable domain, with remaining parts taken from reference TRBV5-6 and TRBJ2-7, reads DAGVTQSPTHLIKTRGQQVTLRCSPKSGHDTVSWYQQALGQGPQFIFQYYEEEERQRGNFPDRFSGHQFPNYSSELNVNALLLGDSALYLCASSSLGQGYYEQYFGPGTRLTVT.

This clone was recorded only once. The rearrangement joins TRBV7-3 to TRBJ2-5, with unresolved D. V was shortened by 1 base and J by 5 bases, with 11 bases between the two germline ends. This CDR3 comprises 14 residues. Per the germline V gene, CDR1 is SGHTA and CDR2 is FQGTGA. CDR3: CASSLNGYGETQYF. The CDR3, as DNA: TGTGCCAGCAGCTTAAACGGCTACGGGGAGACCCAGTACTTC.

For the CDR3, the DNA is TGTGCCAGCAGTTCCGACGACGGTAACTATGGCTACACCTTC. Its protein product is CASSSDDGNYGYTF. The chain uses TRBV6-5 and TRBJ1-2; D not certain. Germline CDR1 MNHEY, CDR2 SVGAGI. Trimming took off 4 bases at V and 1 base at J, with 10 bases between the two ends. This CDR3 region has 14 residues.

This chain uses TRBV10-3 with TRBJ1-6; weak D call: TRBD1 (5 bases). The CDR3 extends over 16 amino acids. Trimming left V 8 bases short and J 7 bases short, with 21 bases between. Per germline, CDR1 ENHRY and CDR2 SYGVKD. CDR3 region: CAISPKRGVQNSPLHF. Written as DNA, the CDR3 is TGTGCCATCTCACCCAAAAGGGGTGTTCAGAATTCACCCCTCCACTTT.

This chain uses TRBV30 with TRBJ1-1; D is unresolved. The CDR3 is 13 amino acids. Germline lookup yields CDR1 GTSNPN and CDR2 SVGIG (reference sequence). Deletions cut 2 bases from V and 1 base from J, with 8 bases between. CDR3 sequence: CAWSYEGNTEAFF. The CDR3 coding sequence is TGTGCCTGGAGTTATGAGGGGAACACTGAAGCTTTCTTT.